A single sample is the source of the 24 T cell receptor beta chains below, sequenced in a study of human T cells and chemical hapten exposure. The time point here: patch test 3, about 24 weeks after DPC sensitization. Regarding treatment: therapeutic diphenylcyclopropenone sensitization with weekly scalp DPC. Each CDR3 protein gets one entry after TCRdb re-called the RACE reads with MiXCR. Altogether about 82,000 distinct CDR3 sequences are present, around 13% being singletons, with the ten largest covering approximately 6.2%. The input for sequencing was whole blood, taken in connection with sensitization to the hapten diphenylcyclopropenone (DPC). These receptors all come from a woman in her forties or fifties with alopecia areata. Some clones in this sample may be carry-over from other donors' samples.

The V gene is TRBV5-6, the J gene TRBJ2-1, with 7 bases matching TRBD2. The CDR3 spans 16 residues. Germline loops: CDR1 SGHDT, CDR2 YYEEEE. V shed 0 bases and J 2 bases; nucleotides not matched to a gene: 5. The CDR3 nucleotides read TGTGCCAGCAGCTTGGCCCGCGGGAGACCCTACAATGAGCAGTTCTTC. Protein sequence: CASSLARGRPYNEQFF.

With regard to this clonotype: A junction end diverges from the germline sequence, so it may reflect a read error. J is TRBJ1-4 and V is TRBV25-1, with D uncertain. The CDR3 extends over 15 amino acids. Per germline, CDR1 MGHDK and CDR2 SYGVNS. The CDR3 sequence: CAGSEGYNENDGLFF. CDR3 DNA sequence: TGTGCCGGCAGTGAAGGTTACAATGAAAACGATGGACTGTTTTTT.

This clonotype was counted ten times or more. This CDR3 is CASSLATSNPMDTQYF. In DNA form, the CDR3 reads TGTGCCAGCAGCTTAGCGACTTCAAATCCAATGGATACGCAGTATTTT. The V and J genes are TRBV7-8 and TRBJ2-3; no clear D gene. Germline CDR1 reads SGHVS; CDR2 reads FQNEAQ. This CDR3 is built from 16 residues. V lost 0 bases and J 6 bases, leaving 16 bases between the germline ends.

This rearrangement joins TRBV20-1 to TRBJ2-1, with 8 bases fitting TRBD2. The V and J ends lost 3 bases and 2 bases, in that order; junction bases with no gene match: 3. The CDR3 runs to 14 residues. The V gene's germline CDR1 is DFQATT and CDR2 SNEGSKA (reference sequence). The CDR3 here is CSASGRGAYNEQFF. The CDR3 DNA is TGCAGTGCTAGCGGGAGGGGGGCCTACAATGAGCAGTTCTTC.

This clonotype was found many times. This chain joins TRBV6-4 and TRBJ2-3; 7 bases match TRBD1. Trimming removed 3 bases from V and 5 bases from J; junction bases left unmatched: 8. Germline V gene lookup returns CDR1 MRHNA and CDR2 SNTAGT. This CDR3 has 15 amino acids. The CDR3 loop reads CASSETDRDLDTQYF. CDR3 nucleotide sequence: TGTGCCAGCAGTGAGACTGACAGGGATTTAGATACGCAGTATTTT.

The table lists this clonotype with many counts. The chain employs TRBV20-1 and TRBJ2-1, with D tentatively TRBD2 (5 bases). In germline, CDR1 is DFQATT, CDR2 SNEGSKA (reference sequence). The CDR3 is 20 residues long. The V end lost 2 bases, the J end lost 0 bases, and 26 bases lay between the germline ends. This CDR3 reads CSARSGGTPSPHASYNEQFF. The CDR3 region has the DNA TGCAGTGCTAGATCTGGAGGAACTCCATCACCCCATGCCTCCTACAATGAGCAGTTCTTC.

The gene calls are TRBV10-2 and TRBJ2-1; D is possibly TRBD1 (6 bases). The CDR3 totals 13 residues. V was trimmed by 7 bases and J by 9 bases, leaving 16 bases between them. CDR1 WSHSY and CDR2 SAAADI come from the germline V gene. CDR3 sequence (DNA): TGCGCCAGCACCTTGGACAGCCTCGGTGAGCAGTTCTTC. This encodes CASTLDSLGEQFF.

This clonotype was picked up many times. The chain joins TRBV3-1 to TRBJ2-2, with D hard to call. The CDR3 sequence is 14 residues long. The germline V and J ends were trimmed by 0 bases and 4 bases, with 6 bases remaining between them. Germline V gives CDR1 LGHDT, CDR2 YNNKEL (reference sequence). CDR3 sequence (DNA): TGTGCCAGCAGCCAAGAATCCCGCACCGGGGAGCTGTTTTTT. It codes for CASSQESRTGELFF.

In the case of this clonotype: The junction does not match germline at one end; this may be a read error. The V and J genes are TRBV7-7 and TRBJ2-1, with D unresolved. Looked up from germline, CDR1 is SSHAT and CDR2 is FNYEAQ (reference sequence). The CDR3 totals 13 residues. In DNA form, the CDR3 reads TGTGCTAGCAGCTTAGAACGCGGCGGTGAGCAGTTCTTC. This codes for CASSLERGGEQFF.

The genes are TRBV7-8 and TRBJ2-7; 11 bases match TRBD2. The V gene's germline CDR1 is SGHVS and CDR2 FQNEAQ. V shed 3 bases, J shed 4 bases, and the junction held 14 bases outside the gene matches. The CDR3 spans 18 residues. CDR3 region: CASSFGTSGRSLLYEQYF. In DNA form, the CDR3 reads TGTGCCAGCAGCTTCGGGACTAGCGGAAGATCACTCCTTTACGAGCAGTACTTC.

The DNA for the CDR3 is TGTGCCAGCAGCTTAGGGGTCGGACTAGCGGGAGCCTTGGTTATCAATGAGCAGTTCTTC. Translating it yields CASSLGVGLAGALVINEQFF. The rearrangement links TRBV7-8 to TRBJ2-1, with 13 positions matching TRBD2. Germline V gene lookup returns CDR1 SGHVS and CDR2 FQNEAQ. V dropped 1 base and J dropped 6; count of bases not matched to a gene: 15. The CDR3 contains 20 residues.

This clonotype was observed once. The germline gene is not matched at one end of the junction; a read error may be the cause. The chain combines TRBV29-1 with TRBJ2-1; a possible D gene is TRBD1 (5 bases). CDR3 length: 13 residues. Germline V gene sequence: CDR1 SQVTM, CDR2 ANQGSEA. The CDR3 reads CSVKRTPYNVQFF. In nucleotides, the CDR3 is TGCAGCGTTAAAAGGACACCTTACAATGTGCAGTTCTTC.

This clonotype was recorded at least ten times. This sequence joins TRBV2 and TRBJ2-1, with 14 bases lining up with TRBD2. CDR3 size: 14 residues. Germline V CDR1 and CDR2: SNHLY, FYNNEI. Trimming took 10 bases from V and 8 from J; bases not matched to a gene: 7. CDR3 protein: CATTSGRGSHEQFF. CDR3 bases: TGTGCCACGACTAGCGGGAGGGGTTCACATGAGCAGTTCTTC.

This clonotype was found many times. The J gene is TRBJ1-1, the V gene TRBV18; TRBD1 matches at 8 bases. The germline V gene has CDR1 KGHSH and CDR2 LQKENI. This CDR3 spans 12 amino acids. The V gene end was trimmed by 2 bases and the J gene end by 11 bases; junction bases not matched to a gene: 4. Here the CDR3 DNA reads TGTGCCAGCTCACCAGAGACAGGGGAGGCTTTCTTT. Its protein product is CASSPETGEAFF.

The chain is built from TRBV29-1 and TRBJ2-1; 7 positions match TRBD2. The trim removed 7 bases at V and 3 bases at J, leaving 6 bases unmatched. The CDR3 runs 13 residues. CDR1 is SQVTM, CDR2 ANQGSEA, per germline. Here the CDR3 reads CSALTGGYNEQFF. Written as DNA, the CDR3 is TGCAGCGCCTTGACGGGAGGCTACAATGAGCAGTTCTTC.

This clonotype was seen ten or more times. The chain combines TRBV18 with TRBJ2-5; the D gene is possibly TRBD2 (6 bases). The V gene lost 6 bases and the J gene lost 2 bases, with 13 bases spanning the gap. CDR1 is KGHSH, CDR2 LQKENI, per germline. The CDR3 consists of 14 residues. The CDR3 coding sequence is TGTGCCAGCTCCTCCGCGGGGACTCAAGAGACCCAGTACTTC. It is translated as CASSSAGTQETQYF.

This clonotype was seen repeatedly, ten times or more. The chain employs TRBV9 and TRBJ2-2, with D possibly TRBD1 on 5 matching bases. V dropped 0 bases and J dropped 7 bases, with 7 bases sitting between them. Germline CDR1 is SGDLS and CDR2 is YYNGEE. This CDR3 has 13 residues. The CDR3 protein is CASSVGQGGELFF. In DNA form, the CDR3 reads TGTGCCAGCAGCGTAGGTCAGGGCGGGGAGCTGTTTTTT.

This clonotype was observed a handful of times. V is TRBV12-3 or TRBV12-4 and J is TRBJ2-3, with 7 bases aligning to TRBD2. The ends lost 2 bases at V and 1 base at J; junction bases unmatched: 3. The CDR3 has 15 amino acids. In nucleotides, the CDR3 is TGTGCCAGCAGTTTATATCTAGCGGGCACAGATACGCAGTATTTT. Encoded protein: CASSLYLAGTDTQYF.

The rearrangement links TRBV2 to TRBJ2-7; TRBD2 might be the D (5 bases). The CDR3 is made up of 18 amino acids. V shed 4 bases and J shed 4 bases, with 26 bases lying between them. CDR1 is SNHLY and CDR2 is FYNNEI in the germline V gene. The CDR3 DNA reads as TGTGCCAGCAGTGTTCCCCTGACTGGAGCGGACGAGGGTTACGAGCAGTACTTC. Its protein is CASSVPLTGADEGYEQYF.

The gene calls are TRBV10-1 and TRBJ2-1; weak D call: TRBD1 (6 bases). V gave up 5 bases and J gave up 8 bases, with 16 bases separating them. The CDR3 contains 14 residues. CDR1 and CDR2 from the germline V gene are WNHNN and SYGVQD (reference sequence). The chain's CDR3 is CASSRYRDGDEQFF. The CDR3 bases are TGCGCCAGCAGTCGATACAGGGACGGGGATGAGCAGTTCTTC.

Of note for this clonotype: An end of the junction differs from the germline gene, which may be a read error. The chain recombines TRBV7-7 with TRBJ1-5; D ambiguous. This CDR3 is 14 amino acids long. Germline assignment: CDR1 SSHAT and CDR2 FNYEAQ (reference sequence). The chain's CDR3 is CASSTRRNDQPQHF. CDR3 in DNA: TGTGCTAGCAGCACGCGCAGGAATGATCAGCCCCAGCATTTT.

This clonotype appeared a few times. The chain uses TRBV30 and TRBJ2-7; 8 bases are shared with TRBD2. From germline, CDR1 is GTSNPN and CDR2 SVGIG (reference sequence). This CDR3 has 13 amino acids. V was pared by 5 bases and J by 3 bases, with 6 bases of the junction left unmatched. The CDR3 loop is CAWQTSAYYEQYF. CDR3 DNA sequence: TGTGCCTGGCAGACTAGCGCCTACTACGAGCAGTACTTC.

At least ten counts were recorded for this clonotype. The chain uses TRBV27 and TRBJ2-2; D not certain. Per germline, CDR1 MNHEY and CDR2 SMNVEV (reference sequence). This CDR3 region has 17 residues. With 2 bases removed from V and 2 bases from J, the gap between germline ends came to 15 bases. CDR3 region: CASSLLYPAPNTGELFF. CDR3 coding DNA: TGTGCCAGCAGTTTACTCTATCCTGCCCCCAACACCGGGGAGCTGTTTTTT.

This chain uses TRBV7-9 with TRBJ1-1; TRBD1 matches at 8 bases. Germline trimming cut 0 bases from V and 1 base from J; bases unmatched to any gene: 13. The germline V gene has CDR1 SEHNR and CDR2 FQNEAQ (reference sequence). The CDR3 runs to 19 residues. Here the CDR3 DNA reads TGTGCCAGCAGCTTAGCTCAAATGTGGGACAGGCTCGGGAACACTGAAGCTTTCTTT. It specifies CASSLAQMWDRLGNTEAFF.